This TCR beta chain was observed in a study of response to subunit inactivated influenza vaccine. TCRdb re-derived calls from the RT-PCR reads in MiXCR, one entry per CDR3 protein. The sample records hundreds of thousands of distinct CDR3 sequences, approximately 15% being singletons. The germline V gene has CDR1 SGHRS and CDR2 YFSETQ. V lost 4 bases and J lost 1, with 9 bases in between. The CDR3 contains 14 residues. The chain has TRBV5-1 and TRBJ1-3, with no clear D. The sequencing used PBMCs from blood, collected around two weeks before vaccination. This clonotype was sampled from a man over 45 who received an inactivated influenza vaccine. CDR3 nucleotide sequence: TGCGCCAGCAGCGCATACGGATCTGGAAACACCATATATTTT. It encodes CASSAYGSGNTIYF. The whole variable domain, filled in from reference TRBV5-1 and TRBJ1-3, reads KAGVTQTPRYLIKTRGQQVTLSCSPISGHRSVSWYQQTPGQGLQFLFEYFSETQRNKGNFPGRFSGRQFSNSRSEMNVSTLELGDSALYLCASSAYGSGNTIYFGEGSWLTVV.